Listed here are 23 T cell receptor beta chains from one sample, sequenced in a study of cytotoxic CD8 clonotypes in ibrutinib-treated CLL. Produced via immunoSEQ multiplex PCR; TCRdb's table is partial and in-frame only. The sample holds around 130,000 clones; roughly 80% are singletons and the top ten take around 3%. The sequences come from PBMCs, collected after 24 months of ibrutinib treatment. The source is a human donor with chronic lymphocytic leukemia.

V is TRBV7-9 and J is TRBJ2-5; D may be TRBD2 (5 bases). The CDR3 totals 14 residues. Germline CDR1 SEHNR, CDR2 FQNEAQ (reference sequence). Trimming pared 2 bases from V and 3 bases from J, leaving 10 bases between. The CDR3 DNA is TGTGCCAGCAGCTTAAATTCGGGGAAAGAGACCCAGTACTTC. It yields the protein CASSLNSGKETQYF.

The V gene is TRBV7-9, the J gene TRBJ1-1, with a tentative D call TRBD1 (5 bases). Trimming cost V 2 bases and J 1 base, with 8 bases left between them. CDR3 length equals 14 residues. Germline V lookup: CDR1 SEHNR, CDR2 FQNEAQ (reference sequence). The CDR3 loop is CASSLPGENTEAFF. The CDR3 DNA reads as TGTGCCAGCAGCTTACCGGGGGAGAACACTGAAGCTTTCTTT.

The chain recombines TRBV14 with TRBJ2-5; D gene unclear. The germline gives CDR1 SGHDN, CDR2 FVKESK. V was trimmed by 3 bases and J by 2 bases, leaving 19 bases between them. The CDR3 extends over 17 amino acids. DNA for the CDR3: TGTGCCAGCAGCCATTCAGCGCATACCGTTCCGCAAGAGACCCAGTACTTC. As protein: CASSHSAHTVPQETQYF.

The chain couples TRBV5-4 to TRBJ2-6; D is undetermined. From germline, CDR1 is SGHNT and CDR2 YYREEE (reference sequence). Trimming left V 4 bases short and J 0 bases short, with 5 bases between. This CDR3 has 14 residues. CDR3 DNA sequence: TGTGCCAGCAGCAGGTTCTCTGGGGCCAACGTCCTGACTTTC. Its protein product is CASSRFSGANVLTF.

This clone was seen a single time. The chain joins TRBV5-4 to TRBJ2-7, with 10 bases identical to TRBD1. V lost 4 bases and J lost 0; bases outside the gene matches: 10. Germline V gene data show CDR1 as SGHNT and CDR2 as YYREEE (reference sequence). This CDR3 spans 17 amino acids. The CDR3 spells CASSRKGQGTGSYEQYF. The CDR3 DNA is TGTGCCAGCAGCCGAAAGGGACAGGGGACGGGCTCCTACGAGCAGTACTTC.

This chain links TRBV19 with TRBJ2-7; TRBD2 is a possible D gene (6 bases). CDR3 length equals 15 residues. Germline CDR1 LNHDA, CDR2 SQIVND (reference sequence). Trimming took 4 bases from V and 5 from J, leaving 18 bases between them. The CDR3 spells CASSKAIGRPHEQYF. The CDR3 nucleotides are TGTGCCAGTAGTAAAGCAATTGGGAGGCCCCACGAGCAGTACTTC.

This chain uses TRBV11-2 with TRBJ2-5; D possibly uses TRBD1 or TRBD2 (6 bases each). The CDR3 extends over 15 amino acids. The germline V and J ends were trimmed by 5 bases and 5 bases, with 18 bases remaining between them. The germline gives CDR1 SGHAT, CDR2 FQNNGV. CDR3 amino acids: CASSDTKGGFETQYF. As DNA, the CDR3 is TGTGCCAGCAGCGACACGAAGGGGGGTTTTGAGACCCAGTACTTC.

The rearrangement joins TRBV5-4 to TRBJ2-7, with 10 positions matching TRBD1. Germline V CDR1 and CDR2: SGHNT, YYREEE (reference sequence). With 3 bases clipped from V and 3 bases from J, the junction kept 6 bases outside the gene matches. The CDR3 totals 15 residues. CDR3 sequence (DNA): TGTGCCAGCAGCTCGGCGGGACAGGGGAACTACGAGCAGTACTTC. Protein product: CASSSAGQGNYEQYF.

The rearrangement uses TRBV11-3 and TRBJ2-3; 7 bases line up with TRBD1. With 5 bases clipped from V and 1 base from J, the junction kept 12 bases outside the gene matches. The CDR3 runs 17 residues. Germline V CDR1 and CDR2: SGHNT, YENEEA. The CDR3 nucleotides read TGTGCCAGCAGCGCAGCAGGGGGTGGTAGTTGCACAGATACGCAGTATTTT. Protein: CASSAAGGGSCTDTQYF.

Worth noting for this clone: In the same sample, other DNA sequences code for this CDR3. This chain joins TRBV7-2 and TRBJ2-5; 9 bases agree with TRBD2. Unmatched junction bases numbered 6, after V lost 5 bases and J lost 5 bases. The CDR3 extends over 14 amino acids. Germline V gives CDR1 SGHTA, CDR2 FQGNSA. The chain's CDR3 is CASSLRGGEETQYF. CDR3 bases: TGTGCCAGCAGCCTGCGGGGGGGCGAGGAGACCCAGTACTTC.

The rearrangement joins TRBV7-8 to TRBJ1-1, with 8 bases fitting TRBD1. The CDR3 has 13 residues. CDR1 is SGHVS and CDR2 is FQNEAQ in the germline V gene. The V gene end was trimmed by 1 base and the J gene end by 6 bases; junction bases not matched to a gene: 1. The CDR3 DNA follows: TGTGCCAGCAGCTTAGGGGACAGGTCTGAAGCTTTCTTT. This sequence encodes CASSLGDRSEAFF. Together with reference TRBV7-8 and TRBJ1-1, the CDR3 gives the full variable domain: GAGVSQSPRYKVAKRGQDVALRCDPISGHVSLFWYQQALGQGPEFLTYFQNEAQLDKSGLPSDRFFAERPEGSVSTLKIQRTQQEDSAVYLCASSLGDRSEAFFGQGTRLTVV.

The V call is TRBV27, the J call TRBJ1-2; D not certain. This CDR3 spans 16 amino acids. The germline V gene has CDR1 MNHEY and CDR2 SMNVEV (reference sequence). V gave up 5 bases and J gave up 3 bases, with 19 bases separating them. CDR3 residues: CASSLRAPGHYYGYTF. The DNA of the CDR3 is TGTGCCAGCAGTCTCCGGGCCCCGGGCCACTACTATGGCTACACCTTC.

This clone was found once. The V call is TRBV6-5, the J call TRBJ1-1; D call uncertain. The CDR3 is 14 residues long. The germline V gene has CDR1 MNHEY and CDR2 SVGAGI. Trimming stripped 4 bases from V and 7 bases from J, with 16 bases between. The CDR3 sequence is CASSSWDGGDEAFF. For the CDR3, the DNA is TGTGCCAGCAGTTCCTGGGATGGCGGGGATGAAGCTTTCTTT.

V is TRBV6-1 and J is TRBJ1-2; TRBD1 is a possible D gene (6 bases). The germline V gene has CDR1 MNHNS and CDR2 SASEGT. The CDR3 contains 12 residues. Deletions cut 6 bases from V and 8 bases from J, with 13 bases between. The CDR3 reads CASRLKGGGYTF. DNA of the CDR3: TGTGCCAGCAGACTGAAGGGGGGAGGCTACACCTTC.

This clone has only one observation. The chain recombines TRBV27 with TRBJ2-7; 10 bases are a match to TRBD2. Germline CDR1 reads MNHEY; CDR2 reads SMNVEV (reference sequence). There are 15 residues in the CDR3. The ends lost 9 bases at V and 5 bases at J; junction bases unmatched: 13. CDR3: CASRWTSGYLNEQYF. CDR3 nucleotide sequence: TGTGCCAGTCGTTGGACTAGCGGCTATCTGAACGAGCAGTACTTC.

The genes are TRBV11-2 and TRBJ1-3; perhaps TRBD1 as D (5 bases). This CDR3 comprises 15 residues. CDR1 SGHAT and CDR2 FQNNGV come from the germline V gene. V was shortened by 6 bases and J by 2 bases, with 14 bases between the two germline ends. The CDR3 protein is CASSLPGRAGNTIYF. The CDR3 nucleotides read TGTGCCAGCAGTTTACCGGGCAGGGCTGGAAACACCATATATTTT.

V gene TRBV9 combines with J gene TRBJ2-2; no clear D gene. The CDR3 is 13 residues long. CDR1 SGDLS and CDR2 YYNGEE come from the germline V gene. Trimming took 1 base from V and 4 from J, leaving 5 bases between them. The CDR3 DNA reads as TGTGCCAGCAGCGTACAGATCACCGGGGAGCTGTTTTTT. The encoded protein is CASSVQITGELFF.

The chain uses TRBV6-4 and TRBJ1-1; no clear D. V lost 3 bases to trimming and J lost 6 bases, with 11 bases between them. CDR1 and CDR2 from the germline V gene are MRHNA and SNTAGT. CDR3 length: 13 amino acids. The CDR3 spells CASSEEGYSEAFF. DNA for the CDR3: TGTGCCAGCAGTGAAGAGGGTTATTCTGAAGCTTTCTTT.

Only one count was recorded for this clone. This rearrangement joins TRBV10-2 to TRBJ2-7, with D possibly being TRBD1 (7 bases). V lost 6 bases, J lost 3 bases, and 21 bases lay in between. The CDR3 covers 16 residues. Per germline, CDR1 WSHSY and CDR2 SAAADI. CDR3 bases: TGCGCCAGCAGATCGGGGGCCCGGGACAGATACTACGAGCAGTACTTC. Translation: CASRSGARDRYYEQYF.

The chain links TRBV7-9 to TRBJ2-5, with TRBD2 identical over 10 bases. The CDR3 totals 17 residues. Trimming removed 4 bases from V and 1 base from J; junction bases left unmatched: 9. Germline CDR1 is SEHNR and CDR2 is FQNEAQ (reference sequence). The CDR3 is CASSSPMIAGGQETQYF. CDR3 nucleotide sequence: TGTGCCAGCAGCTCCCCCATGATAGCGGGGGGCCAAGAGACCCAGTACTTC.

J is TRBJ1-3 and V is TRBV11-2; 8 bases map to TRBD1. The ends lost 4 bases at V and 0 bases at J; junction bases unmatched: 5. The CDR3 covers 16 residues. In germline, CDR1 is SGHAT, CDR2 FQNNGV. CDR3 in DNA: TGTGCCAGCAGCTACAGGGGGTGGGCCTCTGGAAACACCATATATTTT. Its translation: CASSYRGWASGNTIYF. Based on the CDR3 plus reference TRBV11-2 and TRBJ1-3, the full variable domain is EAGVAQSPRYKIIEKRQSVAFWCNPISGHATLYWYQQILGQGPKLLIQFQNNGVVDDSQLPKDRFSAERLKGVDSTLKIQPAKLEDSAVYLCASSYRGWASGNTIYFGEGSWLTVV.

This chain uses TRBV19 with TRBJ2-6; D possibly corresponds to TRBD1 (6 bases). The CDR3 spans 14 residues. CDR1 is LNHDA, CDR2 SQIVND, per germline (reference sequence). The ends were cut back, 6 bases at V and 1 base at J, with 7 bases in the middle. CDR3 region: CASRQGSGANVLTF. The CDR3 DNA is TGTGCCAGTAGACAGGGATCTGGGGCCAACGTCCTGACTTTC.

The chain employs TRBV4-3 and TRBJ2-1; no clear D. The V and J ends lost 4 bases and 12 bases respectively, with 16 bases between them. This CDR3 is 13 amino acids long. Germline V gene lookup returns CDR1 LGHNA and CDR2 YSLEER. The CDR3 spells CASSRTSSMLQFF. The CDR3 DNA is TGCGCCAGCAGCCGGACGAGCAGTATGCTGCAGTTCTTC.